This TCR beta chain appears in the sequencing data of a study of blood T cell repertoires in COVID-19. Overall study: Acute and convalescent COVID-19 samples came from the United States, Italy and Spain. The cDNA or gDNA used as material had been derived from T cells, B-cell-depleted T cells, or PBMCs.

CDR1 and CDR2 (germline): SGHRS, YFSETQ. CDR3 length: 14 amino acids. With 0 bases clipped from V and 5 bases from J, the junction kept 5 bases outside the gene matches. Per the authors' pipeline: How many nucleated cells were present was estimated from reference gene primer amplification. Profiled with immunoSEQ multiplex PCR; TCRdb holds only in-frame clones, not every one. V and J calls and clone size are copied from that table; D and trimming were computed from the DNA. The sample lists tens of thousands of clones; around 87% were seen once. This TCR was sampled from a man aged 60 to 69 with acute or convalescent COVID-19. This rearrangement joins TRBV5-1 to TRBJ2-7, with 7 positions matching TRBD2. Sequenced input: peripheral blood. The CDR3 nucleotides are TGCGCCAGCAGCTTGGCGGCTAGCGGCAACGAGCAGTACTTC. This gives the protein CASSLAASGNEQYF.